This T cell receptor beta chain came from a study of yellow fever vaccine responses in identical twins. About this clonotype: What it recognizes is unknown.

Study outcomes and limitations: Convergence reportedly seemed to mark part of the twins' vaccine T cell response, with personalization marking the rest.

V shed 2 bases and J shed 5 bases, with 13 bases lying between them. The CDR3 runs to 15 residues. The germline gives CDR1 MDHEN, CDR2 SYDVKM. Each CDR3 protein gets one entry after TCRdb re-called the RT-PCR reads with MiXCR. The sample records about 9,000 distinct CDR3 sequences, around 80% being singletons. The specimen comprised T cells from blood (PBMCs), unsorted or a sorted subset (not recorded which), sampled before or after yellow fever vaccination (not recorded which). This sequence joins TRBV28 and TRBJ1-5; D is undetermined. This clonotype was sampled from a woman between 18 and 30 years old who received the yellow fever vaccine. CDR3 residues: CASSLPIGRDQPQHF. DNA of the CDR3: TGTGCCAGCAGTTTACCCATAGGGAGGGATCAGCCCCAGCATTTT.